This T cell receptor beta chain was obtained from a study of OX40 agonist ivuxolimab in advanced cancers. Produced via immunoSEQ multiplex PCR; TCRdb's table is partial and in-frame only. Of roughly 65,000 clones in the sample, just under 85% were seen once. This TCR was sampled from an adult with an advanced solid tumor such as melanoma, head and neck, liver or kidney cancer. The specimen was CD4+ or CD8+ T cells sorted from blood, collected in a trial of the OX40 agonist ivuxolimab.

CDR3 sequence reads: CASSPWTGGSYNEQFF. CDR3 nucleotides: TGCGCCAGCAGCCCGTGGACAGGGGGCTCCTACAATGAGCAGTTCTTC. The gene calls are TRBV5-1 and TRBJ2-1, with 10 bases aligning to TRBD1. The germline CDR1 and CDR2 sequences are SGHRS and YFSETQ. J was trimmed by 0 bases and V by 4 bases; bases with no gene match: 4. The CDR3 spans 16 residues. Together with reference TRBV5-1 and TRBJ2-1, the CDR3 gives the full variable domain: KAGVTQTPRYLIKTRGQQVTLSCSPISGHRSVSWYQQTPGQGLQFLFEYFSETQRNKGNFPGRFSGRQFSNSRSEMNVSTLELGDSALYLCASSPWTGGSYNEQFFGPGTRLTVL.